This T cell receptor beta chain was recovered during a study of tissue T cells after allogeneic stem cell transplantation. The repertoire was sequenced with immunoSEQ multiplex PCR; TCRdb's copy has only in-frame clones and lacks some. The sample gives roughly 20,000 clones, 69% of which show up once; about 0.41% is in the top ten. Study-wide results and limits: Only a limited share of tissue TCRs appeared in blood or spleen.

This clone was detected a few times. Its antigen is not identified. Mouse germline and gene names are used. From the germline J gene comes the end of the CDR3, since the read stops 1 residue before it. Trimming shortened V by 6 bases and J by 0 bases, and 7 bases separated the two germline ends. The CDR3 is made up of 12 amino acids. Germline V CDR1 and CDR2: NSHNY, SYGAGN. The V and J genes are TRBV13-1 and TRBJ2-7; maybe TRBD1 (6 bases). Sequencing was carried out using blood. This clonotype originated in a female BALB/c mouse in good health. Strain haplotype at MHC: H2-d. The sequenced CDR3 bases are TGTGCCAGCACCAGGGGCTCCTATGAACAGTAC. Its protein is CASTRGSYEQY. The whole CDR3 is CASTRGSYEQYF.